Listed below are T cell receptor beta chains from one sample, sequenced in a study of regulatory and conventional T cells in RAG deficiency. The method was immunoSEQ multiplex PCR; TCRdb's version includes in-frame clones alone and lacks a portion of them. Seen here are roughly 45,000 clones, about 90% observed once, and the top ten hold 0.51%. This sample also appeared in a second study, on regulatory T cells.

The source material was CD4+ effector T cells sorted from blood. The origin of the receptors is a human donor in good health. Each CDR3 is given with its conserved first and last residue. The order of the fields is J gene, clone size, V gene, D gene, CDR3 DNA, CDR3 protein. D genes are given only for firm matches. Size is stated for part of the rows, as once, few or many counts, or as a class when the clone is expanded.

TRBJ2-7	-	TRBV11-3	-	TGTGCCAGCAGCTTAGCGGCTTTGCAGTTCGGAGAGCAGTACTTC	CASSLAALQFGEQYF
TRBJ1-1	-	TRBV18	-	TGTGCCAGCTCACCGTCACCCCCTGCCACGAACACTGAAGCTTTCTTT	CASSPSPPATNTEAFF
TRBJ1-6	once	TRBV27	-	TGTGCCAGCAGTCCTTCGACAGCAGCGCGGGTTTCACCCCTCCACTTT	CASSPSTAARVSPLHF
TRBJ2-3	-	TRBV21-1	-	TGTGCCAGCAGCAAAGCGCTAGCGGGAGCGAAAGATACGCAGTATTTT	CASSKALAGAKDTQYF
TRBJ1-4	-	TRBV6-1	-	TGTGCCAGCAGTAGGAACAGGGCAACTAATGAAAAACTGTTTTTT	CASSRNRATNEKLFF
TRBJ2-5	-	TRBV5-6	-	TGTGCCAGCAGCCGATTTAACCAGGAGACCCAGTACTTC	CASSRFNQETQYF
TRBJ1-5	-	TRBV18	TRBD1	TGTGCCAGCTCACCCCGACAGGGTTCTTATCAGCCCCAGCATTTT	CASSPRQGSYQPQHF
TRBJ1-6	-	TRBV5-6	TRBD1	TGTGCCAGCAGCTTGGTGGCAGGGGGCGGGTCGGCCCTCCACTTT	CASSLVAGGGSALHF
TRBJ2-1	-	TRBV7-3	TRBD2	TGTGCCAGCAGCGTTGGACTAGCGGTAAGGGAAGAGCAGTTCTTC	CASSVGLAVREEQFF
TRBJ1-2	-	TRBV7-2	-	TGTGCCAGCAGCTTAGAGACCGCAACTCGTGGCTACACCTTC	CASSLETATRGYTF
TRBJ1-2	-	TRBV7-2	-	TGTGCCAGCAGCTTAGCGGGGCTCTATGGCTACACCTTC	CASSLAGLYGYTF
TRBJ2-3	-	TRBV5-1	-	TGCGCCAGCAGCTTACAGGGCCAAACTCGCGATACGCAGTATTTT	CASSLQGQTRDTQYF